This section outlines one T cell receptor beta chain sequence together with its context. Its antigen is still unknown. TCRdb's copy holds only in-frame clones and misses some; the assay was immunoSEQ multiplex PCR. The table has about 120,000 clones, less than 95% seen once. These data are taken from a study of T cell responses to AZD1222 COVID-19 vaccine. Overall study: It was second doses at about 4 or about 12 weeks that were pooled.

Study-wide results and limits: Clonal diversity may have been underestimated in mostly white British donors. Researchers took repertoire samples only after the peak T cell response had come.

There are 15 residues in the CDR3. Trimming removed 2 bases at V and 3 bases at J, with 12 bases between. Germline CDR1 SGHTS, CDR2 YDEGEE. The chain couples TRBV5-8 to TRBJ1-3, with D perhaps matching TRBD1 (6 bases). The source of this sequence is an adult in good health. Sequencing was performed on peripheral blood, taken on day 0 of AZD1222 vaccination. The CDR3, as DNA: TGTGCCAGCAGCTTATACAGGGACCATGGAAACACCATATATTTT. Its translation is CASSLYRDHGNTIYF.